The clone carrying this T cell receptor (beta chain) was recorded once. What it binds is unknown. The data originate from a study of post-analysis software for immune sequencing data. Unique molecular identifiers had been added to the TCR beta cDNA libraries. MiXCR was run by TCRdb on the PCR reads, yielding one entry per CDR3 protein. The sample has under 900,000 distinct CDR3 sequences; about 53% are singletons. Study results and limitations: Comparison with controls showed significantly lower normalized Chao1 diversity in multiple sclerosis patients. Patients showed TRBV5-6, TRBV5-1 and TRBV20-1 among 4 or 5 TRBV segments more frequent than in controls.

With 3 bases removed from V and 5 bases from J, the gap between germline ends came to 10 bases. The CDR3 consists of 13 residues. Germline V gives CDR1 KGHSH, CDR2 LQKENI. The sequence was collected from a girl aged 5-17 years with multiple sclerosis. Sequenced sample: blood. V is TRBV18 and J is TRBJ1-2, with no clear D. In nucleotides, the CDR3 is TGTGCCAGCTCACCTGAGACGGAATATGGCTACACCTTC. Translation: CASSPETEYGYTF.